This entry lists 4 T cell receptor beta chains sequenced from one sample in a study of cytomegalovirus exposure and HLA in healthy donors. PCR amplification relied on 60 Vbeta primers (plus 13 Jbeta primers). Data came from immunoSEQ multiplex PCR; TCRdb stores just in-frame clones and leaves some out. The sample includes some 110,000 clones, around 60% seen only once; the top ten take less than 9.5%. Sequenced: PBMCs. These receptors came from a woman aged 40 to 50 in good health and CMV-seropositive.

The chain joins TRBV27 to TRBJ2-2; TRBD1 matches at 7 bases. With 6 bases clipped from V and 4 bases from J, the junction kept 8 bases outside the gene matches. Germline-derived CDR1 and CDR2 are MNHEY and SMNVEV (reference sequence). The CDR3 totals 15 residues. The CDR3 spells CASRRNRGSTGELFF. CDR3 nucleotides: TGTGCCAGCAGGAGGAACAGGGGAAGCACCGGGGAGCTGTTTTTT.

The chain carries TRBV4-3 and TRBJ2-7; D possibly corresponds to TRBD1 (5 bases). Trimming removed 0 bases at V and 4 bases at J, with 13 bases between. The CDR3 extends over 15 amino acids. CDR1 is LGHNA and CDR2 is YSLEER in the germline V gene. CDR3: CASSQDERTPYEQYF. In DNA, the CDR3 is TGCGCCAGCAGCCAAGATGAAAGGACACCTTACGAGCAGTACTTC.

V gene TRBV27 combines with J gene TRBJ2-7; the D gene is possibly TRBD1 (5 bases). The germline gives CDR1 MNHEY, CDR2 SMNVEV (reference sequence). V lost 5 bases to trimming and J lost 5 bases, with 13 bases between them. CDR3 length equals 13 residues. The CDR3 sequence: CASSRTRRDEQYF. The CDR3 bases are TGTGCCAGCAGTCGGACACGAAGGGACGAGCAGTACTTC.

The CDR3 protein is CASSLPTGTKLKLFF. The CDR3 DNA reads as TGTGCCAGCAGTTTGCCGACAGGCACCAAACTAAAACTGTTTTTT. The chain carries TRBV28 and TRBJ1-4; possibly TRBD1 for D (6 bases). The length of the CDR3 is 15 residues. V was cut by 3 bases and J by 10 bases, with 18 bases left in between. The germline gives CDR1 MDHEN, CDR2 SYDVKM.